This T cell receptor beta chain stems from a study of shared clonotypes between healthy human individuals (dated by TCRdb to about 2020). Regarding the study in general: The cohort comprised two women and a few men aged 18 to 49 years. For each donor, three plates each were used for CD4 naive and CD4 memory, two plates were used for CD8 naive, and one plate was used for CD8 memory. Blood TCR repertoires of roughly five healthy adults were deeply sequenced to estimate repertoire size and the extent of clonotype sharing between individuals. To increase sequencing depth and limit assay-specific biases, different laboratories used diverse techniques to prepare libraries and sequence TCR repertoires. Between about 0.8 and 9 billion PBMCs per donor were obtained by leukapheresis. Results and caveats for the whole study, not just this receptor: Incomplete sequencing was indicated by rarefaction of sorted-subset datasets, despite the large sequencing depth. Naive subsets generally had larger estimated clonotype richness than memory subsets did. Only blood was sampled, and tissue TCR repertoires likely differ from those in blood. Clonotypes shared by all four sorted-subset donors showed higher generation probabilities than non-shared clonotypes. When a few donors were compared, the shared fraction of clonotypes was about 5% for naive CD4, approximately 3.5% for naive CD8, more than 2% for memory CD4, and 0.35% to 0.5% for memory CD8. Pairwise subsampling led to the expectation that sequencing depth would affect the degree of clonotype sharing among donors. The small number of donors limited the genetic and exposure-history diversity represented.

The donors were healthy, HIV-negative adults who had no recently reported acute infections or vaccinations. Only Caucasian adults living in Nashville, Tennessee, USA were represented among the donors. CD4+ T cells were enriched by magnetic negative selection, after which naive cells were positively selected on CD45RA and the negative fraction was taken as the memory subset. Blood was obtained by leukapheresis, after which PBMCs were separated by Ficoll-Histopaque density gradient centrifugation and cryopreserved in liquid nitrogen vapor phase. Purity and quantity of every magnetically sorted T cell population were checked by analytical flow cytometry. Genomic DNA was isolated from every sorted fraction and measured by UV absorbance on a Nanodrop 2000c. A remark on this clone: The clone's antigen remains unknown. Per-base qualities were not stored, and no clone one base away is much larger.

Cut back by 6 bases and 2 bases, the V and J ends lie 16 bases apart. The CDR3 runs 15 amino acids, cysteine and phenylalanine included. Left in the record is the CDR3 DNA by itself, 45 bases read in frame from the first base. Based on the germline V gene, the CDR1 and CDR2 sequences are MDHEN and SYDVKM. Using the deep immunoSEQ assay, multiplex PCR amplified TCR CDR3 regions from genomic DNA. For each cell subset, the extracted genomic DNA was distributed evenly across all wells of several immunoSEQ 96-well plates, and each plate served as one replicate. For sorted subsets, about 0.2 ug genomic DNA, equal to tens of thousands of T cell genomes, was loaded into each replicate PCR. Purified libraries were quantified with a Qubit 3.0 fluorometer, sized on a Bioanalyzer 2100, and re-quantified with the KAPA Library Quantification kit. A separate single-read 150-cycle Illumina NextSeq 550 flow cell was used to sequence each immunoSEQ 96-well plate. As for the authors' bioinformatics: Because only junctional sequences without quality scores were contained in the immunoSEQ output, filtering matching that applied to full-length reads could not be performed. Sequences were annotated with PyIR, a Python wrapper for IgBLAST v1.9, using IMGT germline references to assign V/J genes and CDR3. Reads with weak V/J assignments (E-value above 1e-6), missing CDR3, stop codons, out-of-frame junctions, or ambiguous translated residues were removed. V3J clonotypes were defined by identical inferred V gene, J gene, and CDR3 amino acid sequence. Percentage overlap between repertoires was computed as shared unique clonotypes divided by the size of the smaller repertoire. Repertoire richness was assessed with RTK rarefaction, the Chao1 estimator, and Recon v2.1 estimates of unobserved clonotypes. Generation probabilities were computed with OLGA for all TCRbeta clonotypes obtained by the gDNA method from four donors. TCRdb holds this immuneACCESS table with in-frame rearrangements only. Some clones are missing; in checked studies, unresolved V genes explain under half, and the rest has no known cause. D and trimming were read from the DNA, whereas the V and J calls and clone size are those reported in that table. Within this sample are 600,000 to 800,000 clones, with approximately 77% of them counted one time only. The top ten hold approximately 2% of the sample.

The V and J genes are TRBV28 and TRBJ1-2; TRBD1 might be the D gene, on 6 matching bases. The sample comprised memory CD4+ T cells sorted from blood. Per the publication, the cell subset or site label means: CD45RA-negative fraction. This sequence originates from a woman between 25 and 40 years old in good health. The DNA sequence reads TGTGCCAGCAGAACCGCCCTACAGGGAAACTATGGCTACACCTTC. It codes for CASRTALQGNYGYTF.